These 19 T cell receptor beta chains originate from one sample sequenced in a study of T cell repertoires in cytomegalovirus infection. TCRdb recomputed calls from the reads with MiXCR, one row per CDR3 protein. Altogether approximately 500,000 distinct CDR3 sequences are present, about 17% being singletons, with the ten largest covering more than 20%. Sample: CD8+ T cells from PBMCs. The receptor source for this set is a human donor in good health (CMV status not recorded). Some clones in this sample may be carry-over from other donors' samples.

This clonotype was detected ten times or more. This chain joins TRBV12-5 and TRBJ1-5, with D unclear. V dropped 7 bases and J dropped 0 bases, with 10 bases sitting between them. CDR1 LGHNT and CDR2 FRNRAP come from the germline V gene. CDR3 size: 14 residues. DNA for the CDR3: TGTGCTAGTGCGTCAGTTGATAGCAATCAGCCCCAGCATTTT. It translates to CASASVDSNQPQHF.

This clonotype has a count of ten or more. The gene calls are TRBV28 and TRBJ2-1; D is unresolved. CDR3 size: 13 residues. In germline, CDR1 is MDHEN, CDR2 SYDVKM. Trimming pared 1 base from V and 10 bases from J, leaving 11 bases between. The CDR3 region is CASSLSPWAEQFF. The DNA for the CDR3 is TGTGCCAGCAGTTTATCCCCTTGGGCGGAGCAGTTCTTC.

V gene TRBV27 combines with J gene TRBJ1-2; D remains ambiguous. Germline V gene sequence: CDR1 MNHEY, CDR2 SMNVEV (reference sequence). V shed 4 bases and J shed 8 bases, with 14 bases lying between them. The length of the CDR3 is 13 residues. The DNA of the CDR3 is TGTGCCAGCAGTTATGGCATCCGGTGGGGCTACACCTTC. It encodes CASSYGIRWGYTF.

Concerning this clonotype itself: Since a much larger clone is just one base distant, this may be a read error. This chain joins TRBV28 and TRBJ2-6, with 7 bases identical to TRBD1. This CDR3 region has 16 residues. Germline values: CDR1 MDHEN, CDR2 SYDVKM. The CDR3 loop is CASSPRGGEGVNVLTF. DNA of the CDR3: TGTGCCAGCAGTCCCCGAGGGGGCGAGGGGGTCAACGTCCTGACTTTC.

On this clonotype itself: A single base separates this from a much larger clone, so it may be a read error. The chain links TRBV7-9 to TRBJ2-7, with a weak D call TRBD2 (6 bases). The V end lost 11 bases, the J end lost 5 bases, and 10 bases lay between the germline ends. Germline CDR1 SEHNR, CDR2 FQNEAQ (reference sequence). This CDR3 comprises 10 residues. The chain's CDR3 is CAGGGNEQYF. CDR3 coding DNA: TGTGCCGGGGGAGGAAACGAGCAGTACTTC.

There are a few counts of this clonotype. This sequence joins TRBV7-9 and TRBJ1-1; a weak D match, TRBD1 (5 bases). The V gene lost 8 bases and the J gene lost 1 base, with 11 bases spanning the gap. The CDR3 length is 13 residues. Per the germline V gene, CDR1 is SEHNR and CDR2 is FQNEAQ (reference sequence). CDR3 region: CASLRGKNTEAFF. The CDR3 DNA sequence: TGTGCCAGCCTCCGGGGGAAGAACACTGAAGCTTTCTTT.

This rearrangement joins TRBV27 to TRBJ2-2; the match to TRBD2 covers 8 bases. CDR1 is MNHEY, CDR2 SMNVEV, per germline (reference sequence). CDR3 length equals 17 residues. After removal of 5 bases from V and 4 bases from J, the junction contained 12 bases not matched to a gene. The CDR3 DNA is TGTGCCAGCAGTCCCTTCGTGGGGGCGGGGGGCACCGGGGAGCTGTTTTTT. The encoded protein is CASSPFVGAGGTGELFF.

In its sample, this clonotype was seen a few times. CDR3 DNA sequence: TGTGCCAGCAGCTTGAAGCTAGCGGGAATCTACGAGCAGTACTTC. This codes for CASSLKLAGIYEQYF. The chain uses TRBV5-6 and TRBJ2-7; 9 bases fit TRBD2. Germline lookup yields CDR1 SGHDT and CDR2 YYEEEE. CDR3 length: 15 residues. V lost 1 base to trimming and J lost 3 bases; unmatched junction nucleotides: 5.

V usage is TRBV9 and J usage is TRBJ1-1; D is perhaps TRBD1 (5 bases). The CDR3 runs 14 residues. Germline V gene lookup returns CDR1 SGDLS and CDR2 YYNGEE. Trimming cost V 4 bases and J 5 bases, with 15 bases left between them. In nucleotides, the CDR3 is TGTGCCAGCAGCACCAGCGGGGGAGGGACTGAAGCTTTCTTT. As protein: CASSTSGGGTEAFF. The full variable domain, its missing parts supplied by reference TRBV9 and TRBJ1-1, is DSGVTQTPKHLITATGQRVTLRCSPRSGDLSVYWYQQSLDQGLQFLIQYYNGEERAKGNILERFSAQQFPDLHSELNLSSLELGDSALYFCASSTSGGGTEAFFGQGTRLTVV.

The chain is built from TRBV3-1 and TRBJ2-2, with a tentative D call TRBD2 (5 bases). This CDR3 spans 15 amino acids. Trimming stripped 1 base from V and 2 bases from J, with 8 bases between. CDR1 LGHDT and CDR2 YNNKEL come from the germline V gene (reference sequence). This CDR3 is CASSQVATNTGELFF. The DNA of the CDR3 is TGTGCCAGCAGCCAAGTAGCGACAAACACCGGGGAGCTGTTTTTT.

The rearrangement uses TRBV6-1 and TRBJ2-7, with D possibly TRBD1 on 6 matching bases. V lost 6 bases to trimming and J lost 2 bases, with 17 bases between them. This CDR3 is 15 amino acids long. Germline CDR1 reads MNHNS; CDR2 reads SASEGT. CDR3 sequence: CASSLYQTGAYEQYF. The CDR3 bases are TGTGCCAGCAGCCTCTATCAGACAGGTGCCTACGAGCAGTACTTC.

This clonotype was picked up many times. The V and J genes are TRBV7-9 and TRBJ2-7; D assignment may be TRBD1 or TRBD2 (5 bases each). Germline lookup yields CDR1 SEHNR and CDR2 FQNEAQ (reference sequence). The CDR3 covers 14 residues. Trimming stripped 2 bases from V and 4 bases from J, with 12 bases between. As DNA, the CDR3 is TGTGCCAGCAGCTTAATGGGACGACCTTACGAGCAGTACTTC. It codes for CASSLMGRPYEQYF.

This clonotype has more than one count but fewer than ten. The gene calls are TRBV5-1 and TRBJ2-1; 8 bases match TRBD1. This CDR3 has 15 residues. V shed 0 bases and J 7 bases; nucleotides not matched to a gene: 6. The germline V gene encodes CDR1 SGHRS and CDR2 YFSETQ. For the CDR3, the DNA is TGCGCCAGCAGCTTGGTCCAGGGGGCGAGGAATGAGCAGTTCTTC. This translates into CASSLVQGARNEQFF.

The genes are TRBV28 and TRBJ1-2; D call uncertain. Germline V CDR1 and CDR2: MDHEN, SYDVKM. CDR3 length equals 12 residues. Trimming shortened V by 6 bases and J by 3 bases, and 8 bases separated the two germline ends. CDR3 protein: CASRDSYYGYTF. In DNA form, the CDR3 reads TGTGCCAGCAGGGACTCCTACTATGGCTACACCTTC.

About this clonotype itself: Germline is not matched at one junction end, which may reflect a read error. The CDR3 spells CASSLAVAGEIPWEPFF. The CDR3 nucleotides are TGTGCCAGCAGCTTAGCGGTAGCTGGAGAGATTCCGTGGGAGCCGTTCTTC. The chain combines TRBV7-8 with TRBJ2-1; TRBD2 might be the D (5 bases). The CDR3 is 17 amino acids. CDR1 and CDR2 from the germline V gene are SGHVS and FQNEAQ.

The gene calls are TRBV29-1 and TRBJ2-7, with D unresolved. The CDR3 runs 13 residues. The V end was cut by 3 bases, the J end by 3 bases, with 12 bases between. From germline, CDR1 is SQVTM and CDR2 ANQGSEA. Here the CDR3 reads CSVESGVDYEQYF. In nucleotides, the CDR3 is TGCAGCGTTGAGTCTGGAGTTGACTACGAGCAGTACTTC.

This clonotype was seen repeatedly, ten times or more. The chain combines TRBV7-9 with TRBJ1-1; D unclear. The V and J ends lost 5 bases and 0 bases respectively, with 10 bases between them. This CDR3 has 14 residues. Per germline, CDR1 SEHNR and CDR2 FQNEAQ (reference sequence). The CDR3 region has the DNA TGTGCCAGCAGCCCGATAACTATGAACACTGAAGCTTTCTTT. Translating it yields CASSPITMNTEAFF.

This clonotype was detected ten times or more. The V gene is TRBV5-1, the J gene TRBJ2-2; 7 bases agree with TRBD1. The V gene's germline CDR1 is SGHRS and CDR2 YFSETQ. Germline trimming cut 4 bases from V and 2 bases from J; bases unmatched to any gene: 14. The CDR3 contains 18 residues. CDR3 amino acids: CASSSLDRVGANTGELFF. CDR3 sequence (DNA): TGCGCCAGCAGCAGCCTCGACAGGGTAGGAGCTAACACCGGGGAGCTGTTTTTT.

This clonotype showed up just a few times. V is TRBV29-1 and J is TRBJ2-7; 8 nucleotides match TRBD1. CDR1 is SQVTM, CDR2 ANQGSEA, per germline. The CDR3 spans 19 residues. Trimming took 1 base from V and 0 from J; bases not matched to a gene: 17. The CDR3 DNA sequence: TGCAGCGTTGAAGCGCGAGCTCCTCCGGACAGGGTATTCTCCTACGAGCAGTACTTC. It yields the protein CSVEARAPPDRVFSYEQYF.